This is a list of T cell receptor beta chains from one sample in a study of CD8+ T cells in alopecia areata. Sequenced by immunoSEQ multiplex PCR; TCRdb stores in-frame clones only, minus some. The repertoire includes roughly 120,000 clones, less than 70% of them detected once, and 3% to 4% sits in the top ten. The sequenced sample was CD4+ T cells sorted from blood, obtained at week 24, from a patient treated with tofacitinib. Receptors were obtained from a human donor with alopecia areata. Each CDR3 is given with its conserved first and last residue. Fields, in order: D gene, J gene, V gene, clone size, CDR3 protein, CDR3 DNA. D genes are given only for firm matches. Clone size is stated in some rows and not others, as once, few, many or a class when expanded.

D: TRBD1; J: TRBJ1-2; V: TRBV5-1; size: -; CDR3: CASSLERTGEGYTF; DNA: TGCGCCAGCAGCTTGGAGCGGACAGGCGAGGGCTACACCTTC
D: TRBD1; J: TRBJ1-1; V: TRBV30; size: few; CDR3: CAWSPSDRKAFF; DNA: TGTGCCTGGAGTCCGTCGGACAGGAAAGCTTTCTTT
D: -; J: TRBJ2-5; V: TRBV30; size: -; CDR3: CAWRRGFQETQYF; DNA: TGTGCCTGGAGGAGGGGGTTCCAAGAGACCCAGTACTTC
D: TRBD1; J: TRBJ2-7; V: TRBV6-5; size: few; CDR3: CASRKTGRYEQYF; DNA: TGTGCCAGCAGAAAGACAGGGCGGTACGAGCAGTACTTC
D: TRBD1; J: TRBJ2-7; V: TRBV5-1; size: -; CDR3: CASSLETGLSYEQYF; DNA: TGCGCCAGCAGCTTGGAGACAGGGCTCTCCTACGAGCAGTACTTC
D: -; J: TRBJ2-3; V: TRBV6-5; size: once; CDR3: CASSSTGKTQYF; DNA: TGTGCCAGCAGTTCCACAGGAAAGACGCAGTATTTT
D: -; J: TRBJ2-5; V: TRBV5-1; size: -; CDR3: CASSLGGDQETQYF; DNA: TGCGCCAGCAGCTTGGGTGGGGACCAAGAGACCCAGTACTTC
D: TRBD2; J: TRBJ2-2; V: TRBV15; size: -; CDR3: CATGRGTGGELFF; DNA: TGTGCCACCGGGCGGGGGACCGGCGGGGAGCTGTTTTTT
D: -; J: TRBJ2-1; V: TRBV23-1; size: few; CDR3: CASSQWDGRTCNEQFF; DNA: TGCGCCAGCAGTCAATGGGACGGACGAACGTGCAATGAGCAGTTCTTC
D: -; J: TRBJ1-6; V: TRBV4-3; size: few; CDR3: CASSQLTGFDSPLHF; DNA: TGCGCCAGCAGCCAGCTCACAGGGTTTGATTCACCCCTCCACTTT
D: -; J: TRBJ2-1; V: TRBV7-3; size: -; CDR3: CASSPRGAAAGDEQFF; DNA: TGTGCCAGCAGCCCGAGAGGGGCGGCTGCCGGAGATGAGCAGTTCTTC
D: -; J: TRBJ1-2; V: TRBV14; size: few; CDR3: CASSQEQGGGYTF; DNA: TGTGCCAGCAGCCAAGAACAGGGAGGCGGCTACACCTTC
D: -; J: TRBJ1-2; V: TRBV2; size: -; CDR3: CANPQGVEGYTF; DNA: TGTGCCAATCCACAGGGAGTTGAGGGCTACACCTTC
D: -; J: TRBJ1-2; V: TRBV11-2; size: -; CDR3: CASSLVAGPSVGTF; DNA: TGTGCCAGCAGCTTAGTTGCGGGCCCCAGCGTAGGCACCTTC
D: -; J: TRBJ1-4; V: TRBV7-9; size: -; CDR3: CASSFSSGNQANEKLFF; DNA: TGTGCCAGCAGCTTCAGCTCAGGGAACCAGGCTAATGAAAAACTGTTTTTT